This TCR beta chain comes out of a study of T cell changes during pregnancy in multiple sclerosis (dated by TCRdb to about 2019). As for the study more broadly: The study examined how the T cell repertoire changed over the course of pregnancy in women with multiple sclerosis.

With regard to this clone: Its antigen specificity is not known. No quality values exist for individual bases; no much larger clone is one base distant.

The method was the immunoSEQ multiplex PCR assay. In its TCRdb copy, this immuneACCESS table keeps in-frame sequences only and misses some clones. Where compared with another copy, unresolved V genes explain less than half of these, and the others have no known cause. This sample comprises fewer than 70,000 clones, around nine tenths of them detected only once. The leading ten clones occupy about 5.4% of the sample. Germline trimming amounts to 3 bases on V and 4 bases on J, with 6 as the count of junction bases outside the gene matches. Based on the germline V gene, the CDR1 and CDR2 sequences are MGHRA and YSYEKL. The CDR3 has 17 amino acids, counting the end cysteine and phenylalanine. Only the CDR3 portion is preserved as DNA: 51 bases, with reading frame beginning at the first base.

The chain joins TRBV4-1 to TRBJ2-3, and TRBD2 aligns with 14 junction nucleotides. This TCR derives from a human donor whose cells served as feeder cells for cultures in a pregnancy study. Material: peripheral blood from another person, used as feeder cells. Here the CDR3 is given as CASSQGTSGRLADTQYF. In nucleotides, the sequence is TGCGCCAGCAGCCAGGGGACTAGCGGGAGACTCGCAGATACGCAGTATTTT.